This note documents a single T cell receptor (beta chain) sequence. The clone's antigen remains unknown. Base qualities are not provided; no much larger clone lies one nucleotide away. The CDR3 regions of human TCRbeta chains were analyzed by immunosequencing. The paper's data handling went like this. Repertoire TCRs were matched against a reference library of SARS-CoV-2-specific TCRs generated with the MIRA antigen-specificity platform. Breadth meant the fraction of unique TCRs that were SARS-CoV-2-associated, whereas depth meant the fraction of total T cells that were SARS-CoV-2-associated. Using the MIRA data, each spike-specific TCR was assigned both to the spike region to which the TCR was reactive and to a CD4 or CD8 class. Log10-transformed breadth and depth values were compared by one-way ANOVA with Sidak's multiple comparisons tests. What TCRdb holds here is the immuneACCESS table cut down to in-frame rearrangements. Part of the clones is not present; checked against another copy, under half of the missing clones reflect an unresolved V gene, and the others are unexplained. Clone size and V and J calls were adopted from that table, with D and trimming inferred from the DNA. The sample includes about 170,000 clones, with 85% to 90% observed a single time. Approximately 6.9% of the sample goes to the ten largest clones.

The data are from a study of T cell responses to AZD1222 COVID-19 vaccine (TCRdb year 2021). Turning to the overall study: AZD1222 recipients with second doses at about 4 weeks or about 12 weeks were pooled, because spike-specific TCR depth and breadth did not differ between schedules. TCR sequencing was performed for 230 to 250 trial participants, of whom some 200 were given two doses of AZD1222 and around 25 were given two doses of MenACWY control vaccine. Enrollment into the trials was organized by age into subgroups of 18-55, 56-69 and 70-plus years, and those subgroups contained roughly 160, 29 and 62 TCR-sequenced participants, respectively. What the research found in general, with its limitations: Most participants were white British and females outnumbered males, and the authors suggested that clonal diversity may have been underestimated. Because no samples from the day 14 peak response were available, repertoires could be characterized only after the peak T cell response. Reportedly, close to half of the unique spike-specific TCRs recognized epitopes lying outside the regions that are mutated in the B.1.351 and B.1.1.7 variants. After two AZD1222 doses, both the breadth and the depth of spike-specific TCRs were significantly higher than at day 0 and than in MenACWY recipients. The vaccine-associated CD4 TCRs covered the entire spike protein, and the dominant responses fell in regions 160-218 and 743-854. The 56-69-year group was small, and its depth increase did not reach significance, likely because of low power. Conclusions about previously exposed vaccinees are limited because only a handful of AZD1222 recipients were SARS-CoV-2 seropositive at baseline.

The CDR3 measures 15 amino acids from cysteine to phenylalanine. Only CDR3 DNA is held: 45 bases, read in frame from base 1. V is pared back by 5 bases and J by 2 bases, with 12 bases lying between the germline termini. CDR1 is given as SGHNT and CDR2 as YENEEA, both from the germline V gene. The time point label corresponds to: baseline before first vaccination. The vaccinee samples were drawn from two UK trials, COV001 and COV002, one of which was a single-blind randomized controlled phase 2/3 trial testing AZD1222 (ChAdOx1 nCoV-19) in healthy adults. For TCRbeta chain sequencing, PBMC samples from trial participants were taken at day 0 and at day 28 after the second dose.

The chain joins TRBV11-3 to TRBJ2-2; matching of 5 bases hints at TRBD1 as the D gene. This TCR derives from an adult in good health. The sequencing here drew on peripheral blood, taken on day 0 of AZD1222 vaccination. DNA sequence: TGTGCCAGCAGCGGAAGGGGATTAAACACCGGGGAGCTGTTTTTT. Its protein is CASSGRGLNTGELFF.